This T cell receptor (beta chain) was captured in a study of shared clonotypes between healthy human individuals. Study at large: The study used three CD4 naive, three CD4 memory, two CD8 naive and one CD8 memory plate per donor.

At deep level, the assay was performed. Here immunoSEQ multiplex PCR was the method, and the copy in TCRdb shows in-frame clones only, minus some. The sample has over a million clones, more than 65% seen once. Germline loops: CDR1 MDHEN, CDR2 SYDVKM. There are 15 residues in the CDR3. Trimming pared 10 bases from V and 0 bases from J, leaving 18 bases between. The sequencing sample was made of memory CD4+ T cells sorted from blood. Subset specified: CD45RA-negative fraction. The chain couples TRBV28 to TRBJ1-1; possibly TRBD1 for D (6 bases). The TCR sequence derives from a man aged 18 to 30 in good health. The CDR3 protein is CATLDVGTMNTEAFF. CDR3 nucleotide sequence: TGTGCCACCCTCGACGTCGGGACAATGAACACTGAAGCTTTCTTT.